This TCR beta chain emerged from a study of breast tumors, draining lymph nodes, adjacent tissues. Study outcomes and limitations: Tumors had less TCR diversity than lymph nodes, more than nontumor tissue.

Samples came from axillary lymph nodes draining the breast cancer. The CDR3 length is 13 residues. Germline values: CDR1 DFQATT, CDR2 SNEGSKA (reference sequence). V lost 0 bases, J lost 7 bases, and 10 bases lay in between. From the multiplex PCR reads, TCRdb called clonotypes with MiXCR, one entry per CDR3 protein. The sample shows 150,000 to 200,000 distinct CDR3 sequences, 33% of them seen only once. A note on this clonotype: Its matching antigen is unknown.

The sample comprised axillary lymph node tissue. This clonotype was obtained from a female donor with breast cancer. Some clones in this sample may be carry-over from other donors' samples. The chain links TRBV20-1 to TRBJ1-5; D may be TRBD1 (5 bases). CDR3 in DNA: TGCAGTGCTAGAGATTTCCGGGGCCAGCCCCAGCATTTT. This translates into CSARDFRGQPQHF.